This TCR beta chain was recorded in a study of blood T cell repertoires in COVID-19. Looking at the study overall: PBMCs, B-cell-depleted T cells, or T cells provided the cDNA or gDNA that made up the material.

Original methodology: Nucleated cell number was recorded as an estimate derived from reference gene primer amplification. The assay was immunoSEQ multiplex PCR, and TCRdb's table has in-frame clones only and misses some. V and J calls plus clone size are reproduced from that table; the DNA served to infer D and trimming. The sample contains more than 250,000 clones, roughly 86% of which appear only once. This CDR3 has 15 amino acids. CDR1 is GTSNPN and CDR2 is SVGIG in the germline V gene (reference sequence). V was clipped by 3 bases and J by 0 bases, with 12 bases between them. The chain uses TRBV30 and TRBJ1-3, with D possibly being TRBD1 (5 bases). This clonotype was obtained from a human donor in a cohort sampled during active COVID-19. The specimen was peripheral blood. In DNA, the CDR3 is TGTGCCTGGAGCCAGGGTTTCCCCTCTGGAAACACCATATATTTT. It yields the protein CAWSQGFPSGNTIYF.